These 20 T cell receptor beta chains were sequenced from one sample in a study of blood T cell repertoires in COVID-19. Using immunoSEQ multiplex PCR, the repertoire was profiled, and TCRdb retains in-frame clones only, with some absent. The repertoire holds over 100,000 clones, with more than 80% as singletons. Material: peripheral blood. The receptor source for this set is a human donor in a cohort sampled during active COVID-19.

This clone was seen a few times. This chain uses TRBV7-2 with TRBJ2-1; 7 nucleotides align to TRBD2. Trimming cost V 5 bases and J 6 bases; bases outside gene matches: 10. Germline CDR1 SGHTA, CDR2 FQGNSA. The CDR3 has 15 amino acids. CDR3 amino acids: CASSLGGSGGNEQFF. DNA for the CDR3: TGTGCCAGCAGCCTCGGGGGGTCTGGCGGCAATGAGCAGTTCTTC.

CDR3 protein: CASSHGPGANTGELFF. The CDR3 coding sequence is TGCGCCAGCAGCCACGGGCCGGGGGCGAACACCGGGGAGCTGTTTTTT. The chain links TRBV5-1 to TRBJ2-2; D might be TRBD2 (6 bases). Trimming pared 4 bases from V and 0 bases from J, leaving 13 bases between. In germline, CDR1 is SGHRS, CDR2 YFSETQ. The CDR3 totals 16 residues.

The rearrangement joins TRBV4-3 to TRBJ2-3, with D perhaps matching TRBD2 (5 bases). The ends were cut back, 2 bases at V and 2 bases at J, with 8 bases in the middle. This CDR3 region has 14 residues. The germline V gene has CDR1 LGHNA and CDR2 YSLEER. The CDR3 bases are TGCGCCAGCAGCCAACAGCGGCACACAGATACGCAGTATTTT. It translates to CASSQQRHTDTQYF.

The rearrangement uses TRBV24-1 and TRBJ2-3; TRBD2 is a possible D gene (5 bases). CDR3 length equals 16 residues. Germline values: CDR1 KGHDR, CDR2 SFDVKD. V lost 3 bases, J lost 4 bases, and 16 bases lay in between. The DNA of the CDR3 is TGTGCCACCAGTGATCCCACGGCGGGTGGCGCAGATACGCAGTATTTT. It translates to CATSDPTAGGADTQYF.

This chain uses TRBV6-6 with TRBJ1-5, with D possibly being TRBD1 (5 bases). The CDR3 extends over 16 amino acids. V was trimmed by 6 bases and J by 6 bases, leaving 21 bases between them. CDR1 MNHNY and CDR2 SVGAGI come from the germline V gene (reference sequence). CDR3 sequence (DNA): TGTGCCAGCAGCCACTACGGGGGAAGAGGTCGTCAGCCCCAGCATTTT. Translated: CASSHYGGRGRQPQHF.

J is TRBJ2-2 and V is TRBV5-1; 7 nucleotides align to TRBD1. V lost 4 bases and J lost 4; bases outside the gene matches: 7. CDR3 length equals 15 residues. The germline V gene has CDR1 SGHRS and CDR2 YFSETQ. CDR3: CASSRTGDSTGELFF. CDR3 sequence (DNA): TGCGCCAGCAGCCGAACAGGGGACAGCACCGGGGAGCTGTTTTTT.

The V gene is TRBV6-1, the J gene TRBJ2-7; TRBD2 might be the D (6 bases). Trimming took 3 bases from V and 3 from J, leaving 15 bases between them. The CDR3 consists of 15 residues. Germline values: CDR1 MNHNS, CDR2 SASEGT. For the CDR3, the DNA is TGTGCCAGCAGTGAGATGGTCAACGGGGGCTACGAGCAGTACTTC. It is translated as CASSEMVNGGYEQYF.

The chain couples TRBV6-2 or TRBV6-3 to TRBJ2-7; a possible D gene is TRBD1 (6 bases). Germline V gene sequence: CDR1 MNHEY, CDR2 SVGEGT. The CDR3 is 16 residues long. V was shortened by 2 bases and J by 0 bases, with 14 bases between the two germline ends. The CDR3 is CASSYPIDRISYEQYF. In DNA form, the CDR3 reads TGTGCCAGCAGTTACCCCATCGACAGGATCTCCTACGAGCAGTACTTC.

V usage is TRBV2 and J usage is TRBJ2-3, with D unresolved. CDR3 size: 14 residues. Trimming left V 2 bases short and J 4 bases short, with 10 bases between. CDR1 is SNHLY, CDR2 FYNNEI, per germline. The CDR3 loop is CASSEKLVADTQYF. CDR3 nucleotide sequence: TGTGCCAGCAGTGAAAAGTTAGTTGCAGATACGCAGTATTTT.

The rearrangement links TRBV7-9 to TRBJ1-2, with D unresolved. The CDR3 has 13 amino acids. Trimming cost V 5 bases and J 2 bases, with 9 bases left between them. Germline V lookup: CDR1 SEHNR, CDR2 FQNEAQ (reference sequence). The CDR3, as DNA: TGTGCCAGCAGCCACACAGAAAACTATGGCTACACCTTC. Its translation is CASSHTENYGYTF.

The V call is TRBV7-2, the J call TRBJ2-2; maybe TRBD2 (6 bases). Germline V lookup: CDR1 SGHTA, CDR2 FQGNSA. The CDR3 runs to 15 residues. V was clipped by 6 bases and J by 2 bases, with 13 bases between them. The chain's CDR3 is CASRRAGRNTGELFF. CDR3 nucleotides: TGTGCCAGCAGGCGCGCGGGACGAAACACCGGGGAGCTGTTTTTT.

V gene TRBV6-5 combines with J gene TRBJ2-1; TRBD2 aligns across 12 bases. The J segment lost 8 bases and the V segment lost 7 bases, leaving 6 bases of the junction unmatched. The germline gives CDR1 MNHEY, CDR2 SVGAGI. This CDR3 spans 14 amino acids. The CDR3 DNA sequence: TGTGCCAGCAAACTAGCGGGGGGTCGCTATGAGCAGTTCTTC. As protein: CASKLAGGRYEQFF.

The chain combines TRBV7-2 with TRBJ2-2; perhaps TRBD2 as D (5 bases). From germline, CDR1 is SGHTA and CDR2 FQGNSA. V lost 6 bases and J lost 6, with 11 bases in between. The CDR3 consists of 13 residues. CDR3 in amino acids: CASRRASPGELFF. The DNA for the CDR3 is TGTGCCAGCAGGCGGGCTAGCCCCGGGGAGCTGTTTTTT.

The J gene is TRBJ1-2, the V gene TRBV10-3; D unclear. Germline V gene lookup returns CDR1 ENHRY and CDR2 SYGVKD. This CDR3 contains 14 residues. Trimming removed 4 bases from V and 1 base from J, with 10 bases in between. The CDR3 loop reads CAISGEFFNYGYTF. CDR3 coding DNA: TGTGCCATCAGTGGGGAGTTTTTTAACTATGGCTACACCTTC.

This clone was observed a handful of times. The chain couples TRBV10-3 to TRBJ2-7; unclear D gene. Between the trimmed V and J ends, which lost 2 bases and 2 bases, there was a span of 7 bases. Germline CDR1 reads ENHRY; CDR2 reads SYGVKD. This CDR3 has 13 amino acids. DNA for the CDR3: TGTGCCATCAGTGAGACACGTACCTACGAGCAGTACTTC. It specifies CAISETRTYEQYF.

This clone was seen a few times. CDR3 sequence (DNA): TGTGCCAGCAGCGTAGAAGGGGCTAACAATCAGCCCCAGCATTTT. It specifies CASSVEGANNQPQHF. The chain recombines TRBV9 with TRBJ1-5; possibly TRBD1 for D (5 bases). Germline CDR1 and CDR2: SGDLS and YYNGEE. Trimming pared 0 bases from V and 3 bases from J, leaving 10 bases between. The CDR3 runs 15 residues.

V gene TRBV5-1 combines with J gene TRBJ2-5; 11 bases agree with TRBD1. This CDR3 is 14 amino acids long. Unmatched junction bases numbered 7, after V lost 7 bases and J lost 5 bases. CDR1 is SGHRS and CDR2 is YFSETQ in the germline V gene. Here the CDR3 reads CASALGQGAETQYF. CDR3 DNA sequence: TGCGCCAGCGCCCTTGGACAGGGGGCTGAGACCCAGTACTTC.

The V and J genes are TRBV5-4 and TRBJ1-3, with 9 bases that match TRBD1. The CDR3 is made up of 16 amino acids. In germline, CDR1 is SGHNT, CDR2 YYREEE (reference sequence). V shed 4 bases and J 2 bases; nucleotides not matched to a gene: 7. CDR3 DNA sequence: TGTGCCAGCAGCGCACCGACAGGGGGGCCTGGAAACACCATATATTTT. Protein: CASSAPTGGPGNTIYF.

The rearrangement joins TRBV5-1 to TRBJ1-1; perhaps TRBD1 as D (6 bases). CDR3 length: 12 amino acids. Germline V gene lookup returns CDR1 SGHRS and CDR2 YFSETQ. The ends were cut back, 4 bases at V and 10 bases at J, with 14 bases in the middle. CDR3 residues: CASSPNRGGAFF. The CDR3 DNA reads as TGCGCCAGCAGCCCGAATAGAGGGGGAGCTTTCTTT.

V is TRBV15 and J is TRBJ1-3; the match to TRBD1 covers 8 bases. CDR3 length equals 16 residues. With 7 bases clipped from V and 1 base from J, the junction kept 9 bases outside the gene matches. Germline V gene lookup returns CDR1 LNHNV and CDR2 YYDKDF (reference sequence). For the CDR3, the DNA is TGTGCCACCAACAGGGGGGACAGGACGTCTGGAAACACCATATATTTT. It encodes CATNRGDRTSGNTIYF.